The 26 T cell receptor beta chains given below trace back to one sample, sequenced in a study of blood T cell repertoires in COVID-19. TCRdb's copy holds only in-frame clones and misses some; the assay was immunoSEQ multiplex PCR. The data contain 150,000 to 200,000 clones, about 88% of them singletons. The sequenced sample was peripheral blood. These receptors were collected from a man between 18 and 35 years old with acute or convalescent COVID-19.

This sequence joins TRBV7-9 and TRBJ2-7; 11 bases fit TRBD1. This CDR3 is 15 amino acids long. Germline V gene sequence: CDR1 SEHNR, CDR2 FQNEAQ (reference sequence). The J segment lost 4 bases and the V segment lost 0 bases, leaving 2 bases of the junction unmatched. CDR3 loop: CASSLAGTGGYEQYV. The DNA of the CDR3 is TGTGCCAGCAGCTTAGCTGGGACAGGGGGTTACGAGCAGTACGTC.

The DNA for the CDR3 is TGCGCCAGCAGCTTGGAACAGAACACTGAAGCTTTCTTT. Residues: CASSLEQNTEAFF. The chain couples TRBV5-1 to TRBJ1-1; D not resolved. CDR1 and CDR2 (germline): SGHRS, YFSETQ. V lost 0 bases to trimming and J lost 1 base, with 4 bases between them. The CDR3 covers 13 residues. The full variable domain, its missing parts supplied by reference TRBV5-1 and TRBJ1-1, is KAGVTQTPRYLIKTRGQQVTLSCSPISGHRSVSWYQQTPGQGLQFLFEYFSETQRNKGNFPGRFSGRQFSNSRSEMNVSTLELGDSALYLCASSLEQNTEAFFGQGTRLTVV.

The rearrangement links TRBV12-3 or TRBV12-4 to TRBJ1-1, with D uncertain. This CDR3 is 10 amino acids long. V dropped 1 base and J dropped 9 bases, with 3 bases sitting between them. The CDR3, as DNA: TGTGCCAGCAGTTTAGATAAAGCTTTCTTT. Residues: CASSLDKAFF.

The genes are TRBV7-9 and TRBJ1-1; tentative D call: TRBD1 (5 bases). Germline assignment: CDR1 SEHNR and CDR2 FQNEAQ (reference sequence). The ends were cut back, 3 bases at V and 3 bases at J, with 11 bases in the middle. The CDR3 is made up of 14 amino acids. CDR3 protein: CASSLLGGDTEAFF. The CDR3 region has the DNA TGTGCCAGCAGCTTGCTGGGGGGTGACACTGAAGCTTTCTTT.

The chain has TRBV5-4 and TRBJ2-1; 8 nucleotides agree with TRBD1. The CDR3 is made up of 15 amino acids. Germline-derived CDR1 and CDR2 are SGHNT and YYREEE (reference sequence). V lost 5 bases, J lost 0 bases, and 4 bases stayed unmatched. The CDR3 spells CASRPGQGSYNEQFF. CDR3 in DNA: TGTGCCAGCAGACCAGGACAGGGCTCCTACAATGAGCAGTTCTTC. Full variable domain (missing parts from reference TRBV5-4 and TRBJ2-1): ETGVTQSPTHLIKTRGQQVTLRCSSQSGHNTVSWYQQALGQGPQFIFQYYREEENGRGNFPPRFSGLQFPNYSSELNVNALELDDSALYLCASRPGQGSYNEQFFGPGTRLTVL.

The chain links TRBV20-1 to TRBJ2-7; 7 bases match TRBD1. The CDR3 has 11 residues. J lost 2 bases, V lost 6 bases, and 1 base had no gene match. Germline values: CDR1 DFQATT, CDR2 SNEGSKA (reference sequence). The CDR3 bases are TGCAGTGCGGGGACAGCCTACGAGCAGTACTTC. This encodes CSAGTAYEQYF.

The chain links TRBV18 to TRBJ1-1; weak D call: TRBD1 (6 bases). From germline, CDR1 is KGHSH and CDR2 LQKENI. The CDR3 is 14 residues long. V was pared by 4 bases and J by 5 bases, with 14 bases between. The CDR3 is CASSHRESRTEAFF. Written as DNA, the CDR3 is TGTGCCAGCTCACACAGGGAAAGTAGAACTGAAGCTTTCTTT.

V gene TRBV6-4 combines with J gene TRBJ1-1; D possibly corresponds to TRBD1 (6 bases). Trimming left V 6 bases short and J 3 bases short, with 11 bases between. This CDR3 is built from 13 residues. Germline lookup yields CDR1 MRHNA and CDR2 SNTAGT. The DNA of the CDR3 is TGTGCCAGCAGCCGGGACAAACACACTGAAGCTTTCTTT. Translated, it gives CASSRDKHTEAFF.

The CDR3 coding sequence is TGTGCCAGCAGCCAACGCCTGACAGGGGGAAACACCATATATTTT. Translating gives CASSQRLTGGNTIYF. The chain carries TRBV3-1 (or the pseudogene TRBV3-2) and TRBJ1-3; 7 nucleotides line up with TRBD1. Trimming at V came to 2 bases and at J to 4 bases, leaving 5 bases not matched to a gene. This CDR3 is 15 amino acids long. In germline, CDR1 is LGHDT, CDR2 YNNKEL (reference sequence).

About this clone itself: Other DNA sequences within the sample encode an identical CDR3. This rearrangement joins TRBV30 to TRBJ2-7; TRBD1 agrees at 7 bases. In germline, CDR1 is GTSNPN, CDR2 SVGIG (reference sequence). This CDR3 contains 12 residues. After removal of 1 base from V and 3 bases from J, the junction contained 0 bases not matched to a gene. CDR3 residues: CAWSGQGYEQYF. The CDR3 DNA is TGTGCCTGGAGTGGACAGGGCTACGAGCAGTACTTC.

The chain recombines TRBV5-6 with TRBJ1-1; maybe TRBD1 (5 bases). The V end lost 1 base, the J end lost 1 base, and 5 bases lay between the germline ends. Looked up from germline, CDR1 is SGHDT and CDR2 is YYEEEE. CDR3 length equals 13 residues. The CDR3 region has the DNA TGTGCCAGCAGCTTGACAGGGAACACTGAAGCTTTCTTT. Translated: CASSLTGNTEAFF.

This chain uses TRBV7-3 with TRBJ2-3, with D possibly matching TRBD2 (6 bases). CDR3 size: 16 residues. Germline V gives CDR1 SGHTA, CDR2 FQGTGA. V was shortened by 5 bases and J by 1 base, with 16 bases between the two germline ends. CDR3 in amino acids: CASSRRGTGGTDTQYF. The DNA for the CDR3 is TGTGCCAGCAGCCGTCGAGGGACGGGAGGCACAGATACGCAGTATTTT.

V is TRBV28 and J is TRBJ1-3; 7 bases agree with TRBD1. CDR3 length: 15 residues. The germline V gene encodes CDR1 MDHEN and CDR2 SYDVKM. Trimming cost V 4 bases and J 1 base; bases outside gene matches: 4. The DNA for the CDR3 is TGTGCCAGCAGTTCCCTGACAGGGTCTGGAAACACCATATATTTT. Protein sequence: CASSSLTGSGNTIYF.

V usage is TRBV29-1 and J usage is TRBJ2-3; 8 bases agree with TRBD1. Unmatched junction bases numbered 8, after V lost 6 bases and J lost 0 bases. CDR3 length equals 15 residues. Germline V gives CDR1 SQVTM, CDR2 ANQGSEA. The CDR3 spells CSVGQGTTSTDTQYF. In DNA, the CDR3 is TGCAGCGTCGGACAGGGCACGACTAGCACAGATACGCAGTATTTT.

The chain employs TRBV30 and TRBJ1-1; no clear D. Germline V CDR1 and CDR2: GTSNPN, SVGIG (reference sequence). V lost 1 base to trimming and J lost 1 base, with 7 bases between them. This CDR3 has 13 amino acids. CDR3 in DNA: TGTGCCTGGAGTGAGGAGTCGAACACTGAAGCTTTCTTT. This translates into CAWSEESNTEAFF.

V gene TRBV5-8 combines with J gene TRBJ2-6; possible D gene TRBD2, 6 bases. CDR3 length equals 19 residues. The ends were cut back, 0 bases at V and 0 bases at J, with 16 bases in the middle. CDR1 is SGHTS and CDR2 is YDEGEE in the germline V gene. This CDR3 is CASSLGLGGGSSGANVLTF. CDR3 DNA: TGTGCCAGCAGCTTGGGGCTGGGAGGCGGCTCCTCTGGGGCCAACGTCCTGACTTTC.

This clone has a single count. This chain joins TRBV29-1 and TRBJ1-2, with D possibly being TRBD1 (6 bases). Trimming shortened V by 4 bases and J by 2 bases, and 11 bases separated the two germline ends. Germline CDR1 SQVTM, CDR2 ANQGSEA. This CDR3 comprises 13 residues. The CDR3 reads CSVVTGTNYGYTF. DNA for the CDR3: TGCAGCGTTGTAACAGGGACCAACTATGGCTACACCTTC.

The chain recombines TRBV5-1 with TRBJ2-5; 11 bases align to TRBD1. The CDR3 contains 15 residues. J was trimmed by 5 bases and V by 4 bases; bases with no gene match: 7. Germline-derived CDR1 and CDR2 are SGHRS and YFSETQ. The DNA of the CDR3 is TGCGCCAGCAGCGTCGGGACAGGGGGTGAGGAGACCCAGTACTTC. Protein sequence: CASSVGTGGEETQYF.

V and J are TRBV19 and TRBJ1-3, with D hard to call. The V end lost 3 bases, the J end lost 2 bases, and 11 bases lay between the germline ends. There are 15 residues in the CDR3. Germline V gives CDR1 LNHDA, CDR2 SQIVND (reference sequence). CDR3 DNA: TGTGCCAGTAGTATGATGGCTTTTGCTGGAAACACCATATATTTT. It codes for CASSMMAFAGNTIYF.

As regards this clone: The junction shows a germline mismatch at one end, possibly a read error. The rearrangement joins TRBV19 to TRBJ1-5, with 8 nucleotides matching TRBD1. The CDR3 runs to 14 residues. Germline V gene data show CDR1 as LNHDA and CDR2 as SQIVND (reference sequence). In DNA form, the CDR3 reads TGTGCCAGTAGTCTAGACAGGGGAGATCAGCCCCAGCATTTT. It specifies CASSLDRGDQPQHF.

V and J are TRBV11-2 and TRBJ2-1, with D possibly matching TRBD2 (6 bases). The CDR3 contains 16 residues. Trimming pared 3 bases from V and 2 bases from J, leaving 14 bases between. Germline V gives CDR1 SGHAT, CDR2 FQNNGV. CDR3 region: CASSFLGTRTYNEQFF. The CDR3 DNA reads TGTGCCAGCAGCTTTCTCGGGACTCGGACCTACAATGAGCAGTTCTTC.

This clone was recorded once. The V and J genes are TRBV7-3 and TRBJ1-1, with D perhaps TRBD1 (5 bases). Trimming removed 0 bases at V and 5 bases at J, with 10 bases between. The CDR3 is 14 amino acids. CDR1 is SGHTA and CDR2 is FQGTGA in the germline V gene. The CDR3 DNA is TGTGCCAGCAGCTTAACTGGGGCCGGTACTGAAGCTTTCTTT. Protein: CASSLTGAGTEAFF.

This chain joins TRBV2 and TRBJ1-1; D not certain. The ends were cut back, 2 bases at V and 5 bases at J, with 18 bases in the middle. Germline CDR1 and CDR2: SNHLY and FYNNEI. The CDR3 has 16 residues. The CDR3 sequence is CASSEKISRVGTEAFF. CDR3 nucleotides: TGTGCCAGCAGTGAAAAAATCAGTCGGGTTGGGACTGAAGCTTTCTTT.

This chain connects TRBV2 to TRBJ2-5; D possibly corresponds to TRBD1 (6 bases). Germline V gives CDR1 SNHLY, CDR2 FYNNEI. The CDR3 spans 12 residues. The V end lost 7 bases, the J end lost 4 bases, and 10 bases lay between the germline ends. CDR3 sequence reads: CASNRVGETQYF. The CDR3 DNA follows: TGTGCCAGCAACAGGGTTGGAGAGACCCAGTACTTC.

The chain is built from TRBV6-6 and TRBJ1-2, with no clear D. The CDR3 contains 14 residues. Germline V CDR1 and CDR2: MNHNY, SVGAGI (reference sequence). Trimming pared 6 bases from V and 4 bases from J, leaving 15 bases between. CDR3 sequence (DNA): TGTGCCAGCAGGGAGGGAGGAAGGACCTATGGCTACACCTTC. Translation: CASREGGRTYGYTF.

The chain joins TRBV4-1 to TRBJ2-6; D remains unclear. CDR1 MGHRA and CDR2 YSYEKL come from the germline V gene. The CDR3 runs 15 residues. Trimming removed 3 bases from V and 4 bases from J, with 10 bases in between. CDR3 bases: TGCGCCAGCAGCCAGTATGGCGGAGGGGCCAACGTCCTGACTTTC. Encoded protein: CASSQYGGGANVLTF.